A selection of T cell receptor beta chains follows, all from one sample in a study of blood T cell repertoires in COVID-19. TCRdb's table, derived via immunoSEQ multiplex PCR, lists solely in-frame clones and lacks some. The sample yields a few hundred thousand clones, approximately 83% seen once. Material for sequencing was peripheral blood. The receptors here all came from a woman in her thirties who had recovered from COVID-19. Each CDR3 is given with its conserved first and last residue. D genes are given only for firm matches. The listing skips clone size in some rows; elsewhere it reads once, few, many or a size class.

TRBJ2-3 | . | TRBV7-3 | TRBD2 | TGTGCCAGCAACTTCGGTAGCGGGAGGGCAGATACGCAGTATTTT | CASNFGSGRADTQYF
TRBJ2-3 | . | TRBV4-1 | . | TGCGCCAGCAGCCCGGAAGGGCACACCGGGGCAGATACGCAGTATTTT | CASSPEGHTGADTQYF
TRBJ1-2 | . | TRBV28 | . | TGTGCCAGCACCACTTGGGTTGGAGGCGATTATGGCTACACCTTC | CASTTWVGGDYGYTF
TRBJ1-2 | . | TRBV6-5 | TRBD1 | TGTGCCAGCAGTTACTTGGGACAGGGGAATGGCTACACCTTC | CASSYLGQGNGYTF
TRBJ2-1 | . | TRBV9 | . | TGTGCCAGCAGCCCGGGGGATTATGGAGGGCGTGAGCAGTTCTTC | CASSPGDYGGREQFF
TRBJ2-1 | . | TRBV7-3 | . | TGTGCCAGCAGCTTAGCGGGCCGCGCCCCCTACAATGAGCAGTTCTTC | CASSLAGRAPYNEQFF
TRBJ2-5 | . | TRBV7-2 | TRBD2 | TGTGCCAGCAGCTTAGCGGGGACTAGCCAAGAGACCCAGTACTTC | CASSLAGTSQETQYF
TRBJ1-1 | . | TRBV28 | TRBD1 | TGTGCCAGCAGTTTCTCCGGGACAGGGAATGAAGCTTTCTTT | CASSFSGTGNEAFF
TRBJ1-6 | . | TRBV7-4 | TRBD1 | TGTGCCAGCAGCCGGTGGGACAGGGTTTCCTATAATTCACCCCTCCACTTT | CASSRWDRVSYNSPLHF
TRBJ1-4 | . | TRBV27 | . | TGTGCCACGGGGAGGACGGCCACTAATGAAAAACTGTTTTTT | CATGRTATNEKLFF
TRBJ2-3 | . | TRBV5-6 | TRBD2 | TGTGCCAGCAGCGTCCTAGGGGTAGCGGGAGGACCTGGGCCGCAGTATTTT | CASSVLGVAGGPGPQYF
TRBJ1-2 | . | TRBV19 | TRBD1 | TGTGCCAGTACGCGACAGGGGAACTATGGCTACACCTTC | CASTRQGNYGYTF
TRBJ2-2 | . | TRBV7-3 | . | TGTGCCAGCAGCTCATCCAGGGATACCGGGGAGCTGTTTTTT | CASSSSRDTGELFF
TRBJ1-1 | . | TRBV12-3/TRBV12-4 | TRBD1 | TGTGCCAGCAGTACAGGGGTGGCTGAAGCTTTCTTT | CASSTGVAEAFF
TRBJ2-3 | . | TRBV6-2/TRBV6-3 | TRBD1 | TGTGCCAGCAGTTCCCTACCGAGGGGGCCCACAGATACGCAGTATTTT | CASSSLPRGPTDTQYF
TRBJ1-2 | . | TRBV28 | . | TGTGCCAGCAGCCCCGACAGCTATGGCTACACCTTC | CASSPDSYGYTF
TRBJ2-2 | . | TRBV28 | . | TGTGCCACCCAGGGGACCTTGGCTGGAGTAACTGGCGGGGAGCTGTTTTTT | CATQGTLAGVTGGELFF
TRBJ2-1 | . | TRBV19 | . | TGTGCCAGTAGTCCGGGCCTAGCTTGGGGTGAGCAGTTCTTC | CASSPGLAWGEQFF
TRBJ2-1 | . | TRBV12-3/TRBV12-4 | . | TGTGCCAGCAGTTTAGCGCGGGAAAATGAGCAGTTCTTC | CASSLARENEQFF
TRBJ1-4 | few | TRBV19 | . | TGTGCCAGCCAGACAGTCTCTAATGAAAAACTGTTTTTT | CASQTVSNEKLFF
TRBJ2-3 | . | TRBV5-8 | TRBD2 | TGTGCCAGCAGCTTGGCGGGACTAGCGAGTGTAGCCCAGTATTTT | CASSLAGLASVAQYF
TRBJ1-5 | . | TRBV7-2 | TRBD1 | TGTGCCAGCAGCGCAGAGGGGGCGACGCAGCCCCAGCATTTT | CASSAEGATQPQHF
TRBJ1-2 | . | TRBV7-2 | . | TGTGCCAGCAGCTTCCCCGGGTTGGGCTACACCTTC | CASSFPGLGYTF
TRBJ2-2 | . | TRBV28 | TRBD1 | TGTGCCAGCAGACCTGGACAGGTCGGGGAGCTGTTTTTT | CASRPGQVGELFF
TRBJ1-6 | . | TRBV7-6 | . | TGTGCCAGCAGCCCAGGCAGGGCCCGTGTATATAGTTCACCCCTCCACTTT | CASSPGRARVYSSPLHF
TRBJ2-1 | . | TRBV5-1 | . | TGCGCCAGCAGCCCCGGACTACTTAACAATGAGCAGTTCTTC | CASSPGLLNNEQFF
TRBJ2-2 | . | TRBV4-2 | TRBD2 | TGTGCCAGCAGCCTCGCCGTGGTAGCGGGAGGGGAGGGGGAGCTGTTTTTT | CASSLAVVAGGEGELFF
TRBJ1-6 | once | TRBV29-1 | . | TGCAGCGTTAAACGGGACTCCGGCTCTAATTCACCCCTCCACTTT | CSVKRDSGSNSPLHF
TRBJ1-6 | . | TRBV13 | TRBD1 | TGTGCCAGCAGCTACCGGACAGGGACGGCACCCCTCCACTTT | CASSYRTGTAPLHF
TRBJ2-7 | . | TRBV27 | . | TGTGCCAGCAGTTTGTCGGGCGGGTCCTACGAGCAGTACTTC | CASSLSGGSYEQYF
TRBJ1-5 | . | TRBV7-8 | . | TGTGCCAGCAGCTTAAATTCAGAGGATAGCAATCAGCCCCAGCATTTT | CASSLNSEDSNQPQHF
TRBJ1-2 | . | TRBV10-3 | . | TGTGCCATCAGTGCTTCCGGGGAAGGCTACACCTTC | CAISASGEGYTF
TRBJ2-5 | once | TRBV6-5 | TRBD2 | TGTGCCAGCAGACTAGCGGGAGGGCTGGAGGAGACCCAGTACTTC | CASRLAGGLEETQYF
TRBJ1-1 | . | TRBV5-1 | TRBD1 | TGCGCCAGCAGCTTGGACAGGGGGGGAAGTACTGAAGCTTTCTTT | CASSLDRGGSTEAFF
TRBJ1-5 | . | TRBV7-3 | . | TGTGCCAGCAGCTTAACCCCGGGTCAGCCCCAGCATTTT | CASSLTPGQPQHF
TRBJ2-5 | . | TRBV28 | TRBD2 | TGTGCCAGCAGTTGGACTAGCCAAGAGACCCAGTACTTC | CASSWTSQETQYF
TRBJ1-2 | . | TRBV27 | . | TGTGCCAGCAGGGCCCACTATGGCTACACCTTC | CASRAHYGYTF